These 3 T cell receptor beta chains were sequenced from one sample in a study of blood T cells in healthy people across ages. A second 7 to 11 cycle PCR used barcoded and J-beta primers. TCRdb reanalysed the 5' RACE reads using MiXCR and keeps one entry per CDR3 protein. The table lists 550,000 to 750,000 distinct CDR3 sequences, approximately 21% of them singletons. What was sequenced was blood. The receptor source for this set is a man aged 65-85 years in good health.

The rearrangement joins TRBV2 to TRBJ2-7; the D gene is possibly TRBD2 (5 bases). The J call may be wrong; the DNA end is better matched by TRBJ2-1. Germline-derived CDR1 and CDR2 are SNHLY and FYNNEI. There are 16 residues in the CDR3. The CDR3 here is CASSGHGADTYNEQFF. The DNA for the CDR3 is TGTGCCAGCAGTGGTCACGGAGCGGATACTTACAATGAGCAGTTCTTC.

This clonotype was counted only a few times. The J gene is TRBJ2-1, the V gene TRBV10-2; no definite D call. V lost 6 bases, J lost 7 bases, and 13 bases lay in between. The germline gives CDR1 WSHSY, CDR2 SAAADI. The CDR3 runs 13 residues. In DNA form, the CDR3 reads TGCGCCAGCAGCTCCGCCTCCGGGAATGAGCAGTTCTTC. This translates into CASSSASGNEQFF.

This clonotype has only a few counts. The chain joins TRBV29-1 to TRBJ1-4, with D possibly TRBD1 on 5 matching bases. V was clipped by 4 bases and J by 0 bases, with 12 bases between them. Germline values: CDR1 SQVTM, CDR2 ANQGSEA. The CDR3 has 15 amino acids. CDR3 sequence reads: CSVVLRGPTNEKLFF. The CDR3 nucleotides read TGCAGCGTTGTCTTAAGGGGCCCAACTAATGAAAAACTGTTTTTT.